Listed below are T cell receptor beta chains from one sample, sequenced in a study of neoadjuvant nivolumab and ipilimumab in lung cancer. Method: immunoSEQ multiplex PCR; TCRdb's copy keeps in-frame clones and lacks some. The table has about 20,000 clones, around 80% seen once. Source: tumor tissue, taken after neoadjuvant nivolumab, alone or with ipilimumab, at or shortly before surgery. These receptors were taken from an adult with non-small cell lung cancer. Both conserved end residues are part of each CDR3. D genes are given only for firm matches. Clone size appears in some rows only: once, few, many, or a class for an expanded clone.

v_gene	d_gene	abundance	len	j_gene	CDR3aa	CDR3nt
TRBV6-1	TRBD1	-	15	TRBJ2-7	CASRALGQSTYEQYF	TGTGCCAGCAGAGCCTTGGGACAGTCGACCTACGAGCAGTACTTC
TRBV30	TRBD1	-	12	TRBJ2-3	CAWRGGLDTQYF	TGTGCCTGGAGAGGGGGCTTAGATACGCAGTATTTT
TRBV7-8	-	-	14	TRBJ2-3	CASSLGQWGDTQYF	TGTGCCAGCAGCTTAGGGCAATGGGGAGATACGCAGTATTTT
TRBV7-8	-	-	13	TRBJ2-7	CASRGREHPEQYF	TGTGCCAGCCGGGGTAGGGAACATCCCGAGCAGTACTTC
TRBV29-1	TRBD1	medium-sized	14	TRBJ1-2	CSVQQGGARYGYTF	TGCAGCGTACAACAGGGGGGCGCGCGCTATGGCTACACCTTC
TRBV27	TRBD1	-	14	TRBJ1-5	CASSLTGDRQPQHF	TGTGCCAGCAGTTTGACAGGGGACCGTCAGCCCCAGCATTTT
TRBV6-1	-	-	13	TRBJ2-5	CASSWVAKETQYF	TGTGCCAGCAGTTGGGTCGCCAAAGAGACCCAGTACTTC
TRBV6-1	-	-	15	TRBJ1-5	CASSDYRGTNQPQHF	TGTGCCAGCAGTGACTACCGGGGGACTAATCAGCCCCAGCATTTT
TRBV29-1	-	-	13	TRBJ1-4	CSVARGVEEKLFF	TGCAGCGTTGCCCGCGGGGTAGAAGAAAAACTGTTTTTT
TRBV7-2	-	-	14	TRBJ1-4	CASSFPGGGEKLFF	TGTGCCAGCAGCTTTCCGGGGGGAGGGGAAAAACTGTTTTTT
TRBV14	-	-	14	TRBJ1-4	CASSPRDPNEKLFF	TGTGCCAGCAGCCCTCGGGACCCTAATGAAAAACTGTTTTTT
TRBV28	-	-	16	TRBJ2-7	CASSLSTGPQNYEQYF	TGTGCCAGCAGTTTATCAACGGGTCCACAAAACTACGAGCAGTACTTC
TRBV5-4	TRBD2	-	13	TRBJ2-1	CASTPTSGNEQFF	TGTGCCAGCACCCCGACTAGCGGCAATGAGCAGTTCTTC
TRBV5-6	-	-	16	TRBJ2-5	CASSLHRQGGQETQYF	TGTGCCAGCAGCTTACACCGACAGGGAGGTCAAGAGACCCAGTACTTC
TRBV6-5	TRBD1	-	15	TRBJ2-1	CASSLAITGVNEQFF	TGTGCCAGCAGCCTTGCCATTACAGGGGTCAATGAGCAGTTCTTC
TRBV7-8	-	-	15	TRBJ1-5	CASSFQPGGNQPQHF	TGTGCCAGCAGCTTCCAACCAGGGGGCAATCAGCCCCAGCATTTT
TRBV7-9	TRBD2	few	15	TRBJ2-1	CASSLEASGRFEQFF	TGTGCCAGCAGCTTAGAAGCTAGCGGGAGATTCGAGCAGTTCTTC
TRBV19	TRBD2	-	14	TRBJ2-7	CASSGLAGVYEQYF	TGTGCCAGTAGCGGACTAGCGGGAGTCTACGAGCAGTACTTC
TRBV15	-	once	12	TRBJ2-7	CATSSGSYEQYF	TGTGCCACCAGCTCAGGGTCCTACGAGCAGTACTTC
TRBV18	-	few	13	TRBJ2-7	CASSPLRAYEQYF	TGTGCCAGCTCACCGCTGAGGGCCTACGAGCAGTACTTC
TRBV6-6	-	-	12	TRBJ2-5	CASSYSQETQYF	TGTGCCAGCAGTTACTCCCAAGAGACCCAGTACTTC
TRBV30	TRBD2	few	21	TRBJ2-7	CAWSVRGRGTSGRGRKDEQYF	TGTGCCTGGAGTGTACGGGGGAGGGGGACTAGCGGGAGGGGCCGTAAAGACGAGCAGTACTTC
TRBV5-4	-	-	13	TRBJ2-3	CASSLAEADTQYF	TGTGCCAGCAGCTTGGCCGAGGCAGATACGCAGTATTTT
TRBV4-2	-	once	13	TRBJ2-7	CASSQAQNYEQYF	TGTGCCAGCAGCCAAGCACAGAACTACGAGCAGTACTTC
TRBV5-6	TRBD2	-	15	TRBJ2-3	CASSLAGLAADTQYF	TGTGCCAGCAGCTTGGCGGGACTAGCAGCCGATACGCAGTATTTT